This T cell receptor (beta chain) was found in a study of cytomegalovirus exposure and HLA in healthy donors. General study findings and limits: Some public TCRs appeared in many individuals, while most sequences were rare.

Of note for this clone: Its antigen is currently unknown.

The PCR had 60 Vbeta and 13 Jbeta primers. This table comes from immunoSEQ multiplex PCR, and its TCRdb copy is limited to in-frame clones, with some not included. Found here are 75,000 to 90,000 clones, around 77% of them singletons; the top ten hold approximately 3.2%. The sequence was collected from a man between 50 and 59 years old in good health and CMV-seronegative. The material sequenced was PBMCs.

As DNA, the CDR3 is TGTGCCAGCAGCTTAGCTCCAAGGGAGACGCGGGGCTACACCTTC. Translating it yields CASSLAPRETRGYTF. V usage is TRBV7-2 and J usage is TRBJ1-2; D not certain. In germline, CDR1 is SGHTA, CDR2 FQGNSA. The CDR3 length is 15 residues. The V and J ends lost 0 bases and 8 bases respectively, with 16 bases between them.